This TCR beta chain was obtained from a study of Graves' ophthalmopathy and Graves' hyperthyroidism. The V segment lost 4 bases and the J segment 6 bases; nucleotides outside the gene matches: 4. Germline V gene data show CDR1 as DFQATT and CDR2 as SNEGSKA (reference sequence). This CDR3 is built from 12 residues. Broader study findings: Blood also harbored most expanded thyroid clonotypes above 0.001 frequency.

Amplifying from RNA transcripts, the study obtained TCR beta CDR3 regions. First-round RT-PCR with HTBI primers preceded a second-round multiplex PCR. MiXCR was run by TCRdb on the multiplex PCR reads, yielding one entry per CDR3 protein. Seen here are roughly 610,000 distinct CDR3 sequences, approximately 22% observed once, and the top ten hold about 6.6%. Stable hyperthyroidism was defined by absence of ophthalmopathy within 18 months of follow-up. Additional autoimmune diseases, uncontrolled infections, pregnancy or lactation disqualified patients. Sampling about 10 ml of fresh peripheral blood provided the PBMCs. This clonotype was observed at least ten times. Its antigen is undetermined.

Input material: peripheral blood. The chain combines TRBV20-1 with TRBJ1-2, with 8 bases identical to TRBD1. The sequence was obtained from a woman younger than 35 with stable Graves' hyperthyroidism. Some clones in this sample may be carry-over from other donors' samples. For the CDR3, the DNA is TGCAGTGCTACCCCAGGGGGCGATGGCTACACCTTC. Protein sequence: CSATPGGDGYTF.